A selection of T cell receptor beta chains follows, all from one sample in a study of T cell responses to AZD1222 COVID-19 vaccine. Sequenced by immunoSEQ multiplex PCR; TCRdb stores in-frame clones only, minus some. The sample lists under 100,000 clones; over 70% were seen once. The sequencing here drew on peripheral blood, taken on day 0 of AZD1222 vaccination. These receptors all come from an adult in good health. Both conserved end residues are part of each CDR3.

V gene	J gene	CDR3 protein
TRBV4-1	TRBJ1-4	CASSRSGTGGEKLFF
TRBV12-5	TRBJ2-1	CASGLTTSGRAHEQFF
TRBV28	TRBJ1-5	CASRLTGGDQPQHF
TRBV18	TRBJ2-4	CASSPPQGLAKNIQYF
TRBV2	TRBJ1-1	CASSPWDRDSIGAEAFF
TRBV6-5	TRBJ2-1	CASHLTDLHEQFF
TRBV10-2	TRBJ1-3	CASSVFGRPLSGNTIYF
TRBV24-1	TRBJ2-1	CATSVARGRRGNEQFF
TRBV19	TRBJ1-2	CASIAGGKANYGYTF
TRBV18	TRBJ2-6	CASSPQPGTGGSGANVLTF
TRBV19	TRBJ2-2	CASRRQGANTGELFF
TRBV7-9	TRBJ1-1	CASRPTSGGRNTEAFF
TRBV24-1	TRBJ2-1	CATRQGSYNEQFF
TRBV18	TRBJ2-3	CASSPADTQYF
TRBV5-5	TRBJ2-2	CASSTPLAGANTGELFF
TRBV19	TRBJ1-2	CASNRGGGSGYTF
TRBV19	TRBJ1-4	CASSYFRGLSTNEKLFF
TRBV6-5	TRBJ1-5	CASSLWDTSSQPQHF
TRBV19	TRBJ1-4	CASSGRASPLTEKLFF
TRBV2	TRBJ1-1	CASSAEVHTEAFF
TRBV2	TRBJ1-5	CASSIAGAGNQPQHF
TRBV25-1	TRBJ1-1	CASLNAMNTEAFF
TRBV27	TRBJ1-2	CASSLSANYGYTF
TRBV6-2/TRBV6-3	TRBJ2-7	CASSRPRTRSSYEQYF
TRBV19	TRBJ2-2	CASSIDRGYTGELFF
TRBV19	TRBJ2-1	CASSIGLGNRNEQFF
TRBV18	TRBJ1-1	CASSPPNREGSEAFF
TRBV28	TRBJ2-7	CASSKRYEQYF
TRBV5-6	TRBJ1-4	CASSLVGILDEKLFF
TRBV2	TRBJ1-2	CASSEGFDGAGYGYTF
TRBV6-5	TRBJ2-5	CASSLTDNRETQYF
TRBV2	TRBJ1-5	CASSGAINQPQHF
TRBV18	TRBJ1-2	CASSPDEKGGYTF
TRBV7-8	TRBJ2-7	CASSSGGGPTPYEQYF
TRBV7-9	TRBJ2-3	CASSRGGSTDTQYF
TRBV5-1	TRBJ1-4	CASSGQGAEKLFF
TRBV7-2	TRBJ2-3	CASSLRFPSGSTDTQYF
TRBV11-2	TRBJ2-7	CASSPWDRGDYEQYF
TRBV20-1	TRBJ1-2	CSASFGTYYGYTF
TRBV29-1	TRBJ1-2	CSVGGFDGYTF
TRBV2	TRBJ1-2	CASRERRDRGSGGYTF
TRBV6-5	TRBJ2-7	CASKGQNYEQYF
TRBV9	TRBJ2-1	CASSVVPAGGSNEQFF
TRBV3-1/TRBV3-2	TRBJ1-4	CASSQMAATNEKLFF
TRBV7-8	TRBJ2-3	CASSFIPQDTQYF
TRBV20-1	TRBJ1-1	CSASGREPEAFF
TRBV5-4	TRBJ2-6	CASSLDGTASGANVLTF
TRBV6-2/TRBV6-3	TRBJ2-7	CASSIRQGPKAYEQYF
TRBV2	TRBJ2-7	CASSEEQGTSGRTGQYF
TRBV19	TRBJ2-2	CASSVSFSGELFF
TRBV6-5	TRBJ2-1	CASSYGTGYGNEQFF
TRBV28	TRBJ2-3	CASRSRGVSADTQYF
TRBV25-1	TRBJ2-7	CASSVMGASYEQYF
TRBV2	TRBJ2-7	CASRSDLAPYEQYF